This T cell receptor beta chain came from a study of T-cell memory formation after mild COVID-19 (dated by TCRdb to the early 2020s). About the study as a whole: TCR sequence clusters from the two donors were largely donor specific. Two young, previously healthy adult volunteers made up the cohort, one male and one female. Longitudinal TCRalpha and TCRbeta repertoire sequencing tracked T-cell clones expanding and contracting after mild COVID-19 in a couple of donors. What the research found in general, with its limitations: From day 15 to 85, contracting clones showed balanced CD4/CD8 phenotypes, whereas a second wave of clones that expanded from day 15 to 37 leaned towards CD4+. Contracting CD4+ clones were located mainly in the CM and EM memory subsets, whereas CD8+ clones were found to be enriched in EMRA. The study included only a couple of mild cases, and larger cohorts that include severe cases with pre-infection samples were judged to be necessary. Some responding clones were found in pre-infection memory, which suggests that pre-existing cross-reactive memory T cells took part in the SARS-CoV-2 response. SARS-CoV-2 specificity was not confirmed for the second-wave clones peaking on day 37.

Ficoll-Paque density gradient centrifugation was used to isolate PBMCs. Sequencing took place on an Illumina NovaSeq 6000. Using 5'RACE with constant-segment primers, TCRalpha and TCRbeta cDNA libraries were constructed, with sample barcodes and unique molecular identifiers added in the process. RNA was extracted from every sample with Trizol reagent. Libraries were amplified in two PCR steps, with a second sample barcode and Illumina TruSeq adapters added in the second step. The libraries were sequenced on an Illumina NovaSeq using 2 x 150 bp paired-end reads. In the original analysis: Reads were demultiplexed and collapsed into UMI-guided consensus sequences with migec v1.2.7. With mixcr v2.1.11, UMI consensuses were aligned to TRA and TRB V and J templates and assembled into clonotypes. Expanded or contracted clonotypes were those called significant by both edgeR and NoisET, with noise models trained on biological replicates. For edgeR calls, the thresholds were a false discovery rate-adjusted p below 0.01 and a log2 fold-change of 1. PCA with hierarchical clustering of max-normalized trajectories of the 1000 most abundant clonotypes was used as exploratory dynamics analysis. The CD4 or CD8 phenotype of responding clones was assigned using the separately sequenced CD4+ and CD8+ repertoires. TCRdb trimmed public reads at Q25 via fastp, called clones via MiXCR and kept in-frame beta chains. Rows with one shared CDR3 protein collapse into an entry with the most common genes and DNA. The V and J calls here are based on TCRdb, not the publication. The sample table holds approximately 560,000 distinct CDR3 sequences, of which 15% to 20% were seen once. The top ten clones comprise approximately 8.1% of the sample.

Worth noting for this clonotype: Its antigen has not been determined. No base quality values were provided; no much bigger clone lies one nucleotide off.

Sequencing was done on a sample of PBMCs or a T cell subset sorted from them (not recorded which). The source is an adult woman who had mild COVID-19 (a few samples of this study predate the infection). The sample titles of this study are shuffled in the database, so cell type and time point are left out; the donor was told from shared clones.

The CDR3 here reads CASRQITGELFF. The sequence in DNA is TGTGCCAGCAGACAGATAACCGGGGAGCTGTTTTTT. The chain uses TRBV7-3 and TRBJ2-2; confidence is insufficient to name the D gene. CDR3 length: 12 amino acids, cysteine to phenylalanine. This entry keeps only the CDR3 DNA: 36 bases, framed from base 1. Deletion took 6 bases off V and 5 bases off J, with a span of 7 bases between the germline ends. Reading the germline V gene gives CDR1 SGHTA and CDR2 FQGTGA.